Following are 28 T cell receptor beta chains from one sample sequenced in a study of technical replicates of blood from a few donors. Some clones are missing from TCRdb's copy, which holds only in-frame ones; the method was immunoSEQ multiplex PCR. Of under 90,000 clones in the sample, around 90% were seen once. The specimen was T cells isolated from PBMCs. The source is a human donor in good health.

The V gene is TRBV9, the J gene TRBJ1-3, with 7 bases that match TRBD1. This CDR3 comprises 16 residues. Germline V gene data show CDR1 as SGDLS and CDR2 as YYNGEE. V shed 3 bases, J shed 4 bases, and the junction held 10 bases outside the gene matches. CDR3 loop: CASSAHRGGSGNTIYF. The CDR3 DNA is TGTGCCAGCAGCGCTCACAGGGGCGGATCAGGAAACACCATATATTTT.

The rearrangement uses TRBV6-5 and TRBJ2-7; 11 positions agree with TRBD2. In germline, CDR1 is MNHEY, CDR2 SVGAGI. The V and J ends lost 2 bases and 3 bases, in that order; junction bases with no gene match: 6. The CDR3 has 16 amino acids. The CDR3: CASSYPGLAGYYEQYF. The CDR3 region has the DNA TGTGCCAGCAGTTACCCCGGACTAGCGGGTTACTACGAGCAGTACTTC.

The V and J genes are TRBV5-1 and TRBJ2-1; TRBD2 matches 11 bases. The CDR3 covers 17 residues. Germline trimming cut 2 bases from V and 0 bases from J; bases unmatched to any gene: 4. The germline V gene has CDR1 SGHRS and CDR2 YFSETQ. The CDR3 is CASSFLAGGSSYNEQFF. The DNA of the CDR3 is TGCGCCAGCAGCTTTCTAGCGGGGGGTAGCTCCTACAATGAGCAGTTCTTC.

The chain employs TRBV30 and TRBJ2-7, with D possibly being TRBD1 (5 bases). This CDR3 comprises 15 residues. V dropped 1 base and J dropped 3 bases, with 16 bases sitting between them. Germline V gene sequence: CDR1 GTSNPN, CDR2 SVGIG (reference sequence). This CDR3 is CAWSGPWAGLYEQYF. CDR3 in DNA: TGTGCCTGGAGTGGCCCCTGGGCAGGGCTCTACGAGCAGTACTTC. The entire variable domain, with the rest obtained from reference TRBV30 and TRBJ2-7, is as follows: SQTIHQWPATLVQPVGSPLSLECTVEGTSNPNLYWYRQAAGRGLQLLFYSVGIGQISSEVPQNLSASRPQDRQFILSSKKLLLSDSGFYLCAWSGPWAGLYEQYFGPGTRLTVT.

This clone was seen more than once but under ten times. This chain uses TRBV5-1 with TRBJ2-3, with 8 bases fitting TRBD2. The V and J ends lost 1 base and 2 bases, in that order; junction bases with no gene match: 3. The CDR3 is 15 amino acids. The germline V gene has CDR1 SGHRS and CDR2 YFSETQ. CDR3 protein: CASSLILADTDTQYF. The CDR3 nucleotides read TGCGCCAGCAGCTTGATACTAGCGGACACAGATACGCAGTATTTT.

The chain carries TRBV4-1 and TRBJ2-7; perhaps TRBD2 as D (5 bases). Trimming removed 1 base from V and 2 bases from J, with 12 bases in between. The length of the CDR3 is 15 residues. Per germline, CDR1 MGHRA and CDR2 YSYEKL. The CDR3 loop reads CASSQGQRLTYEQYF. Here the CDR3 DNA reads TGCGCCAGCAGCCAAGGCCAGCGGCTGACCTACGAGCAGTACTTC.

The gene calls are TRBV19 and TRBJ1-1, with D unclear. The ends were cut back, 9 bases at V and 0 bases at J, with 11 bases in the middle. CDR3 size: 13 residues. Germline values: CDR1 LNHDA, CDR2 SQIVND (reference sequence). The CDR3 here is CASTDNMNTEAFF. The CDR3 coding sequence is TGTGCCAGCACCGATAACATGAACACTGAAGCTTTCTTT.

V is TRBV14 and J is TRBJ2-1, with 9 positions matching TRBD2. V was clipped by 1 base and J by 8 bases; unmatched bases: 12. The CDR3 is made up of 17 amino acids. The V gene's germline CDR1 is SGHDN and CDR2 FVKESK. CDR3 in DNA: TGTGCCAGCAGCCAAGGGACCGGGACTAGCTCAGTCTATGAGCAGTTCTTC. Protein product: CASSQGTGTSSVYEQFF.

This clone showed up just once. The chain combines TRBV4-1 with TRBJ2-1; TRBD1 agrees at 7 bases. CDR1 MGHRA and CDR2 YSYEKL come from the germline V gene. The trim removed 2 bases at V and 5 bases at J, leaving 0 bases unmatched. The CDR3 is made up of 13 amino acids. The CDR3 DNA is TGCGCCAGCAGCCAAACAGGGGACAATGAGCAGTTCTTC. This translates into CASSQTGDNEQFF.

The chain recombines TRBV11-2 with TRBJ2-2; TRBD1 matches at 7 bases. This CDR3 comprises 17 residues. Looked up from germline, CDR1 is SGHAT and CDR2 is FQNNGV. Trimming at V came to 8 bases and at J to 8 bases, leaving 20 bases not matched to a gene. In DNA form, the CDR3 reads TGTGCCAGCGCCGAGGGGCGGACAGGCAACTCTGCGGGGGAGCTGTTTTTT. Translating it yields CASAEGRTGNSAGELFF.

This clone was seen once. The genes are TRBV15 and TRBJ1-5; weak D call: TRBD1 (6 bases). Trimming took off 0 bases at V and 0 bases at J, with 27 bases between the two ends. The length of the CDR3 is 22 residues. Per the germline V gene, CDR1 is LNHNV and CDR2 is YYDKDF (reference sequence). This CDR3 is CATSRDPWGPGEGSYSNQPQHF. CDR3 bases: TGTGCCACCAGCAGAGATCCTTGGGGCCCAGGGGAAGGCTCTTATAGCAATCAGCCCCAGCATTTT.

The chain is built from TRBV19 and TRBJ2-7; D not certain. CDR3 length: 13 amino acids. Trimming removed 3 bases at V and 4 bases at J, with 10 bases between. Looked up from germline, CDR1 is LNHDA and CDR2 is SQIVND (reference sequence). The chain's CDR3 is CASSIMGQYEQYF. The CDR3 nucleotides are TGTGCCAGTAGTATTATGGGCCAGTACGAGCAGTACTTC.

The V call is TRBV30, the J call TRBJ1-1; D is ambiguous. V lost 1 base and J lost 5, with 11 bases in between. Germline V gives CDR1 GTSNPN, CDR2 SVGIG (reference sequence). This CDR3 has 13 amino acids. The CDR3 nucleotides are TGTGCCTGGAGTGACACCGAGCGAACTGAAGCTTTCTTT. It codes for CAWSDTERTEAFF.

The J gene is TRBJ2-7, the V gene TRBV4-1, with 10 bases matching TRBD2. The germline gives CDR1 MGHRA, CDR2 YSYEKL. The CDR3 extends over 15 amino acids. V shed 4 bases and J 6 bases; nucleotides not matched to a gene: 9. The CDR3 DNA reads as TGCGCCAGCAGCCCTCTAGCGGGAGTGTCTCGCGAGCAGTACTTC. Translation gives CASSPLAGVSREQYF.

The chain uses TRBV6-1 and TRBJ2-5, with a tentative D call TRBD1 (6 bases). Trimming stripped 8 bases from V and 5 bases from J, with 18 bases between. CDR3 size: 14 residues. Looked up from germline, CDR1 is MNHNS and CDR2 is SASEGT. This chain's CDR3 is CASVYRVTGETQYF. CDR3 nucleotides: TGTGCCAGCGTTTACAGGGTGACGGGGGAGACCCAGTACTTC.

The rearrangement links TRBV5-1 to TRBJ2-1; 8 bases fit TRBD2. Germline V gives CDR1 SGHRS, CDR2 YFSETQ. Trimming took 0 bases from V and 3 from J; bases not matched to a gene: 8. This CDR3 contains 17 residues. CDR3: CASSLDNTGGIYNEQFF. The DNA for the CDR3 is TGCGCCAGCAGCTTGGATAACACGGGGGGGATCTACAATGAGCAGTTCTTC.

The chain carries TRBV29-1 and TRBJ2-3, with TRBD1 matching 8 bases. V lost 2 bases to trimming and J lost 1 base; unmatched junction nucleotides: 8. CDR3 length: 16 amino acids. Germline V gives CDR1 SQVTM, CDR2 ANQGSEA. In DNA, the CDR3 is TGCAGCGTTGAATCGGGAAGGGGACAGGGCACAGATACGCAGTATTTT. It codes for CSVESGRGQGTDTQYF.

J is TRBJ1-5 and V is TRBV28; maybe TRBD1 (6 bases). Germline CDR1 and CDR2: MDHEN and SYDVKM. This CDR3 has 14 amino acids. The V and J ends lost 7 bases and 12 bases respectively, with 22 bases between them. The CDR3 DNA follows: TGTGCCAGCACCCCGGGACACCAGTTTTCGTTCCAGCATTTT. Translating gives CASTPGHQFSFQHF.

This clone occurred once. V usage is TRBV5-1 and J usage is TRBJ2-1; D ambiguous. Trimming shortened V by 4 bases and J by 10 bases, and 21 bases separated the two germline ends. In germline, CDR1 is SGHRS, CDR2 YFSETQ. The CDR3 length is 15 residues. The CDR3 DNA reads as TGCGCCAGCAGCGAGGCGACGTTCGGCCTGGAGGAGCAGTTCTTC. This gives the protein CASSEATFGLEEQFF.

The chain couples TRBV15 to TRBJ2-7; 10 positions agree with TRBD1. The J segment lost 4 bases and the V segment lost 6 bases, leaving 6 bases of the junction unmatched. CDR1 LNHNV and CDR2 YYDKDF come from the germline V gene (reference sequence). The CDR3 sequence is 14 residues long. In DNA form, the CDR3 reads TGTGCCACCAGTCCCGGGACAGGGGTTTACGAGCAGTACTTC. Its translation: CATSPGTGVYEQYF.

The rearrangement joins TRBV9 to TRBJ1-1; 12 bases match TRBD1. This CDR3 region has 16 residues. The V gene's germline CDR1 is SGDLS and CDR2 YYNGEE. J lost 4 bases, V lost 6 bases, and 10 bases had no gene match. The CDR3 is CASTAGTGGSGTEAFF. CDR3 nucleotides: TGTGCCAGCACAGCCGGGACAGGGGGCTCGGGCACTGAAGCTTTCTTT.

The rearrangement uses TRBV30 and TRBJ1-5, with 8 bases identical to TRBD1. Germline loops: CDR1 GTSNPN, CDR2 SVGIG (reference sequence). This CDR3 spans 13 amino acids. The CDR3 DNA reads TGTGCAGTTCAGGGGGCTGGCAATCAGCCCCAGCATTTT. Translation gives CAVQGAGNQPQHF.

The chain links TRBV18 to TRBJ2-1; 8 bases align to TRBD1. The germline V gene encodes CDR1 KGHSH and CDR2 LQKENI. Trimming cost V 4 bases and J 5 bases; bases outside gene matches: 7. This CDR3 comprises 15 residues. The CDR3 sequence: CASSRGQGPNNEQFF. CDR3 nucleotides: TGTGCCAGCTCACGAGGACAGGGTCCTAACAATGAGCAGTTCTTC.

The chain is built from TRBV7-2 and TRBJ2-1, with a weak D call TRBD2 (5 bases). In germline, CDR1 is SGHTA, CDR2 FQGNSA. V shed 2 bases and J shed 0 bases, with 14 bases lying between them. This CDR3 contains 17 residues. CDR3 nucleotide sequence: TGTGCCAGCAGCTTATCGGACTCCCTGAGCTCCTACAATGAGCAGTTCTTC. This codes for CASSLSDSLSSYNEQFF.

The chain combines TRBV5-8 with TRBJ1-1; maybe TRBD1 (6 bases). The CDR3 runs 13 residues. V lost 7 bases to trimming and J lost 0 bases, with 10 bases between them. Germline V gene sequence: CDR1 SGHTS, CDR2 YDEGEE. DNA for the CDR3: TGTGCCAGCGTCCCAGGGGTGAACACTGAAGCTTTCTTT. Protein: CASVPGVNTEAFF.

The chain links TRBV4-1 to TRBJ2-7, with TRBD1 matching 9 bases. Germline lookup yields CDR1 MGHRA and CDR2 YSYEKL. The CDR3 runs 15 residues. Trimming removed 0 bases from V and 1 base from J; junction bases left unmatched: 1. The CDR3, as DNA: TGCGCCAGCAGCCAAGAGGACAGGGGATCCTACGAGCAGTACTTC. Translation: CASSQEDRGSYEQYF.

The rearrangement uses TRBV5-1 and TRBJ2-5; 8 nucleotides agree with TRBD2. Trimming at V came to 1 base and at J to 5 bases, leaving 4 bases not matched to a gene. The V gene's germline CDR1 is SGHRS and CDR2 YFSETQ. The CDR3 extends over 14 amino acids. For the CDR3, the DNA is TGCGCCAGCAGCTTGCGGGGGGGCCGGGAGACCCAGTACTTC. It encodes CASSLRGGRETQYF.

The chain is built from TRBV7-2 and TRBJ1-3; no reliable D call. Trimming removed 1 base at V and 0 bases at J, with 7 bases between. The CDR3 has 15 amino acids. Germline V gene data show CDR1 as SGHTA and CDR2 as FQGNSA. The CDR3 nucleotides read TGTGCCAGCAGCTTAGTGGCGGCCTCTGGAAACACCATATATTTT. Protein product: CASSLVAASGNTIYF.